Listed below are T cell receptor beta chains from one sample, sequenced in a study of blood T cells in healthy people across ages. TCRdb used MiXCR to reprocess the 5' RACE reads, holding one entry per CDR3 protein. The sample gives about 1.5 million distinct CDR3 sequences, roughly 43% of which show up once; about 3.8% is in the top ten. Specimen: blood. These TCRs come from a woman between 18 and 29 years old in good health. Both conserved end residues are part of each CDR3. The D gene is left open where the match is weak. Clone size appears in some rows only: once, few, many, or a class for an expanded clone.

J gene	D gene	V gene	clone size	CDR3 length	CDR3 DNA	CDR3 protein
TRBJ2-6	-	TRBV7-2	once	16	TGTGCCAGCAGCTTATCGTTAGCCTCTGGGGCCAACGTCCTGACTTTC	CASSLSLASGANVLTF
TRBJ1-2	-	TRBV18	few	13	TGTGCCAGCTCGGGGCTTGGGATCGGTGGCTACACCTTC	CASSGLGIGGYTF
TRBJ2-5	-	TRBV18	few	16	TGTGCCAGCTCACCAGGAGGGACAGCATACCAAGAGACCCAGTACTTC	CASSPGGTAYQETQYF
TRBJ1-1	-	TRBV20-1	-	19	TGCAGTGCTAGATCGGTGGGAGGAAGGTCCGGTTGGGGGAACACTGAAGCTTTCTTT	CSARSVGGRSGWGNTEAFF
TRBJ1-1	-	TRBV28	few	13	TGTGCCAGCAGCCCGCTGAAGCCCAGAGGGGCTTTCTTT	CASSPLKPRGAFF
TRBJ2-5	TRBD1	TRBV6-5	-	15	TGTGCCAGCAGTTACGTAGGGACAGCGGAAGAGACCCAGTACTTC	CASSYVGTAEETQYF
TRBJ1-1	-	TRBV7-2	-	15	TGTGCCAGCAGCTTCCTAACAGGGATTGGCACTGAAGCTTTCTTT	CASSFLTGIGTEAFF
TRBJ1-1	-	TRBV19	-	15	TGTGCCAGTAGTATAGGCCCAGGGGCGAGGTCTGAAGCTTTCTTT	CASSIGPGARSEAFF
TRBJ1-1	-	TRBV13	-	15	TGTGCCAGCAGCTTAGTCGGGAGGGGGAACGCTGAAGCTTTCTTT	CASSLVGRGNAEAFF
TRBJ1-5	-	TRBV10-3	few	13	TGTGCCGTTGGACGGGACCTGTATCAGCCCCAGCATTTT	CAVGRDLYQPQHF
TRBJ2-1	-	TRBV25-1	-	14	TGTGCCAGCAGTGAATCAGATCACCGGAATGAGCAGTTCTTC	CASSESDHRNEQFF
TRBJ2-3	TRBD1	TRBV5-1	-	13	TGTGCCAGTGGGACAGGGGGCACAGATACGCAGTATTTT	CASGTGGTDTQYF
TRBJ2-7	TRBD1	TRBV4-1	-	15	TGCGCCAGCAGCCAAGATCGGACAGGGATTTACGAGCAGTACTTC	CASSQDRTGIYEQYF
TRBJ2-7	TRBD2	TRBV25-1	once	18	TGTGCCAGCAGTGAGCTCGCCCTAGCGGGAGAGGAGGTTTACGAGCAGTACTTC	CASSELALAGEEVYEQYF
TRBJ1-6	TRBD1	TRBV12-3/TRBV12-4	few	12	TGTGCCAGCAGTTCGGGACAGCGTTCCCTCCACTTT	CASSSGQRSLHF
TRBJ1-1	-	TRBV12-3/TRBV12-4	-	15	TGTGCCAGCACTCCGGGCCGGGCGATGAACACTGAAGCTTTCTTT	CASTPGRAMNTEAFF
TRBJ1-6	-	TRBV12-3/TRBV12-4	-	14	TGTGCCAGCAGTTTACGGGGTCCAGGATCACCCCTCCACTTT	CASSLRGPGSPLHF
TRBJ2-3	TRBD2	TRBV3-1	-	15	TGTGCCAGCAGCCAGGTCATAGCGGGAGAAGATACGCAATATTTT	CASSQVIAGEDTQYF
TRBJ2-3	TRBD2	TRBV29-1	few	13	TGCAGCCTGCGGGGGAAGAGGGCAGATACGCAGTATTTT	CSLRGKRADTQYF
TRBJ2-7	-	TRBV20-1	-	13	TGCAGTGCTTTGACAGGACTTTACAATGAGCAGTACTTC	CSALTGLYNEQYF
TRBJ2-1	TRBD2	TRBV6-5	few	13	TGTGCCAGCAGGACTAGCGGGAGCGGGGAGCAGTTCTTC	CASRTSGSGEQFF
TRBJ2-3	-	TRBV3-1	-	13	TGTGCCAGCAGCCAAGTTTTGGTAGGGGCGCAGTATTTT	CASSQVLVGAQYF
TRBJ2-3	-	TRBV28	-	13	TGTGCCATCAAGGGGGGTAACACAGATACGCAGTATTTT	CAIKGGNTDTQYF
TRBJ1-3	-	TRBV12-3/TRBV12-4	-	13	TGTGCCAGCAGTTCCAGGGAGGGAAACACCATATATTTT	CASSSREGNTIYF
TRBJ1-3	TRBD1	TRBV5-1	once	16	TGCGCCAGCAGCTTGACAGGGACAGGGATTGGAAACACCATATATTTT	CASSLTGTGIGNTIYF
TRBJ2-3	-	TRBV7-2	few	16	TGTGCCAGCAGCACCCGCCGAGGGGCTAGCACAGATACGCAGTATTTT	CASSTRRGASTDTQYF
TRBJ2-5	-	TRBV7-6	-	14	TGTGCCAGCAGCTTTTATCGTCCCCTCGGGACCCAGTACTTC	CASSFYRPLGTQYF
TRBJ2-5	-	TRBV5-5	few	15	TGTGCCAGCAGCTTGTTAGGGGCAGGACAAGAGACCCAGTACTTC	CASSLLGAGQETQYF
TRBJ2-3	-	TRBV20-1	-	14	TGCAGTGCTAACCCGGGACTCCTCACAGATACGCAGTATTTT	CSANPGLLTDTQYF
TRBJ1-2	-	TRBV7-9	-	14	TGTGCCAGCAGCTATCGGGGGGAGAACTATGGCTACACCTTC	CASSYRGENYGYTF
TRBJ1-2	-	TRBV20-1	-	13	TGCAGTGCACACACAGGGTCTAACTATGGCTACACCTTC	CSAHTGSNYGYTF